The present T cell receptor beta chain was sequenced within a study of T cell changes during pregnancy in multiple sclerosis. The CDR3 extends over 14 amino acids. Germline V gene sequence: CDR1 MDHEN, CDR2 SYDVKM. The ends were cut back, 6 bases at V and 3 bases at J, with 14 bases in the middle. Measured with immunoSEQ multiplex PCR; TCRdb has only the in-frame clones, and not every one. The data hold 60,000 to 75,000 clones, with roughly 94% observed a single time. Sequencing was performed on peripheral blood, taken in the second trimester of pregnancy. This TCR was sampled from a female donor in good health, enrolled as a control in a pregnancy study. The J gene is TRBJ1-2, the V gene TRBV28, with D possibly TRBD1 on 6 matching bases. The CDR3: CASSQGGDDYGYTF. Here the CDR3 DNA reads TGTGCCAGCAGCCAAGGGGGGGATGACTATGGCTACACCTTC.